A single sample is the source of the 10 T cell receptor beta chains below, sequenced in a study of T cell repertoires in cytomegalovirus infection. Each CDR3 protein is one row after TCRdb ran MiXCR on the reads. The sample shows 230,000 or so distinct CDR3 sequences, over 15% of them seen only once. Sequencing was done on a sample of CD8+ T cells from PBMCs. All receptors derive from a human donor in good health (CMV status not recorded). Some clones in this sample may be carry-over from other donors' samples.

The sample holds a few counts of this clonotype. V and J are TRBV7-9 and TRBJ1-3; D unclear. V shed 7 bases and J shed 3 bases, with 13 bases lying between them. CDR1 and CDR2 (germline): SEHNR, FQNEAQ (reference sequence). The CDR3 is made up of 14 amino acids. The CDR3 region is CASIGPSSGNTIYF. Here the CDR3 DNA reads TGTGCCAGCATCGGGCCTTCGAGTGGAAACACCATATATTTT.

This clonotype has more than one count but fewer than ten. The CDR3 sequence is CASSQYRNTGELFF. DNA of the CDR3: TGCGCCAGCAGCCAATACCGGAACACCGGGGAGCTGTTTTTT. This chain links TRBV4-1 with TRBJ2-2, with D hard to call. V lost 2 bases, J lost 1 base, and 5 bases lay in between. The CDR3 spans 14 residues. Germline V gene lookup returns CDR1 MGHRA and CDR2 YSYEKL.

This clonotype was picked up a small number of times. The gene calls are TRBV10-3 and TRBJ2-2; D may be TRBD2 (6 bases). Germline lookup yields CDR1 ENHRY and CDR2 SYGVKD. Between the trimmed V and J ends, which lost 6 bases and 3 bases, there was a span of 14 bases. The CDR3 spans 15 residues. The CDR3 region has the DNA TGTGCCATCAGCGACCCCGGGAGATACACCGGGGAGCTGTTTTTT. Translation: CAISDPGRYTGELFF.

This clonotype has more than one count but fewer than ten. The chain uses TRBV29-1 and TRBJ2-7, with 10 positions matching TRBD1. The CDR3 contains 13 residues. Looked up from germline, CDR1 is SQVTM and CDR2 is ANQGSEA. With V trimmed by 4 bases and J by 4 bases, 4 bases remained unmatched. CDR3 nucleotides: TGCAGCGTTGCCGGACAGGGGGGATACGAGCAGTACTTC. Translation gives CSVAGQGGYEQYF.

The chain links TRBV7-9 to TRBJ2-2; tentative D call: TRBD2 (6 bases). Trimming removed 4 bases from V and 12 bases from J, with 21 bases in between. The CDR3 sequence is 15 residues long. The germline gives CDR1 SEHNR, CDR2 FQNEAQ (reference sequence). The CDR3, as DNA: TGTGCCAGCAGCTACGGAGCGGGCGCGCTACTACAGCTGTTTTTT. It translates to CASSYGAGALLQLFF.

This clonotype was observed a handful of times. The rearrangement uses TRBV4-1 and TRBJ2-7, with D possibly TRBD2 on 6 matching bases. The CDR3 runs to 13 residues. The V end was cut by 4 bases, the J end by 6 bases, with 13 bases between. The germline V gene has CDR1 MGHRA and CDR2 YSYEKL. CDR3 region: CASSLPGLREQYF. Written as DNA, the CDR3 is TGCGCCAGCAGCCTTCCGGGACTCCGCGAGCAGTACTTC.

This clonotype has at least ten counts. The CDR3 region has the DNA TGTGCCAGCAGGGGGAGAGAATCCACAGATACGCAGTATTTT. Amino acids: CASRGRESTDTQYF. The rearrangement uses TRBV6-6 and TRBJ2-3; D may be TRBD2 (5 bases). The CDR3 covers 14 residues. V lost 6 bases to trimming and J lost 2 bases, with 12 bases between them. CDR1 MNHNY and CDR2 SVGAGI come from the germline V gene (reference sequence).

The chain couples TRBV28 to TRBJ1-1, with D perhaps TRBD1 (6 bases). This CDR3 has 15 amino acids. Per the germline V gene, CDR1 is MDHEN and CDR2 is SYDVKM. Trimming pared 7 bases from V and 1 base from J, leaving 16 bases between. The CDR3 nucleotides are TGTGCCAGCACCCCAGGGGTAGGGTCGAACACTGAAGCTTTCTTT. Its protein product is CASTPGVGSNTEAFF.

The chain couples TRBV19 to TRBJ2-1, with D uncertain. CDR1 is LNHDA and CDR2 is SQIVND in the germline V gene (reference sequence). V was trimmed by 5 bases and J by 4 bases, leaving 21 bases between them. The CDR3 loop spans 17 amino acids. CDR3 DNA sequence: TGTGCCAGTAGTCCCTTCCCCATCGGGTTTCAGTACAATGAGCAGTTCTTC. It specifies CASSPFPIGFQYNEQFF. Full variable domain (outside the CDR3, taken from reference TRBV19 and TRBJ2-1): DGGITQSPKYLFRKEGQNVTLSCEQNLNHDAMYWYRQDPGQGLRLIYYSQIVNDFQKGDIAEGYSVSREKKESFPLTVTSAQKNPTAFYLCASSPFPIGFQYNEQFFGPGTRLTVL.

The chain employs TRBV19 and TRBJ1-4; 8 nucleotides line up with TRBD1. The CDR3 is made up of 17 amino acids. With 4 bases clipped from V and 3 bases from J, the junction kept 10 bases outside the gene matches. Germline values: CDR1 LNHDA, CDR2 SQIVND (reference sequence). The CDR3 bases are TGTGCCAGTAGTAGAGGACAGGGCGAGGAGGCTAATGAAAAACTGTTTTTT. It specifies CASSRGQGEEANEKLFF.